These 4 T cell receptor beta chains were all obtained from the same sample, sequenced in a study of blood T cell repertoires in COVID-19. The method was immunoSEQ multiplex PCR; TCRdb's version includes in-frame clones alone and lacks a portion of them. This sample has more than 95,000 clones; about 86% occur once, and the top ten carry about 3%. The sample comprised peripheral blood. These receptors all stem from a human donor in a cohort sampled during active COVID-19.

The chain joins TRBV19 to TRBJ2-7, with 9 positions matching TRBD1. The CDR3 loop spans 15 amino acids. CDR1 and CDR2 (germline): LNHDA, SQIVND (reference sequence). The V gene end was trimmed by 4 bases and the J gene end by 2 bases; junction bases not matched to a gene: 6. The CDR3 here is CASSTRDREAYEQYF. The CDR3 coding sequence is TGTGCCAGTAGTACCCGGGACAGGGAGGCCTACGAGCAGTACTTC.

This rearrangement joins TRBV7-2 to TRBJ2-4, with a tentative D call TRBD1 (6 bases). Trimming took off 7 bases at V and 9 bases at J, with 22 bases between the two ends. This CDR3 contains 15 residues. CDR1 SGHTA and CDR2 FQGNSA come from the germline V gene. The CDR3 sequence: CASTLVPQGGSIQYF. Here the CDR3 DNA reads TGTGCCAGCACCCTAGTACCCCAAGGGGGATCCATTCAGTACTTC. Full variable domain (outside the CDR3, taken from reference TRBV7-2 and TRBJ2-4): GAGVSQSPSNKVTEKGKDVELRCDPISGHTALYWYRQSLGQGLEFLIYFQGNSAPDKSGLPSDRFSAERTGGSVSTLTIQRTQQEDSAVYLCASTLVPQGGSIQYFGAGTRLSVL.

J is TRBJ1-1 and V is TRBV6-6; D is undetermined. Looked up from germline, CDR1 is MNHNY and CDR2 is SVGAGI (reference sequence). The length of the CDR3 is 13 residues. The V gene lost 9 bases and the J gene lost 3 bases, with 14 bases spanning the gap. The chain's CDR3 is CASFLESDTEAFF. The CDR3 coding sequence is TGTGCCAGTTTCTTAGAGTCGGACACTGAAGCTTTCTTT.

CDR3 coding DNA: TGTGCCAGCAGCTTTCTAGGAGTTAGGGCAGGGACTGAAGCTTTCTTT. This encodes CASSFLGVRAGTEAFF. This rearrangement joins TRBV5-5 to TRBJ1-1; a weak D match, TRBD1 (5 bases). Germline V gene data show CDR1 as SGHKS and CDR2 as YYEKEE (reference sequence). CDR3 length equals 16 residues. Trimming stripped 2 bases from V and 5 bases from J, with 19 bases between.